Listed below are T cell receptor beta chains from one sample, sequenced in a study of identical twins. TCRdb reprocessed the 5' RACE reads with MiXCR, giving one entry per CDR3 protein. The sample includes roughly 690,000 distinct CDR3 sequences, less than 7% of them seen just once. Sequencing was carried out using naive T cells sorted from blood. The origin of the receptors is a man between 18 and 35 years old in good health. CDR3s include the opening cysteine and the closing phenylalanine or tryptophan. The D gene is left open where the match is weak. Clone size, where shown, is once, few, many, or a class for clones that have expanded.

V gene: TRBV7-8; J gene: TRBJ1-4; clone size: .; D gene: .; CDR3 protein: CASAQGSEKLFF; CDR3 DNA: TGTGCCAGCGCCCAGGGCTCTGAAAAACTGTTTTTT
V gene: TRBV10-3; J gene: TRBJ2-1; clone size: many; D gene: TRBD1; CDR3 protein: CAISESPGQGPNEQFF; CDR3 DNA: TGTGCCATCAGTGAGTCCCCGGGACAGGGGCCCAATGAGCAGTTCTTC
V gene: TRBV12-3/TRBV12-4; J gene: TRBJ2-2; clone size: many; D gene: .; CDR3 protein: CASTRRVQANTGELFF; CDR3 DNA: TGTGCCAGTACCAGAAGAGTTCAAGCGAACACCGGGGAGCTGTTTTTT
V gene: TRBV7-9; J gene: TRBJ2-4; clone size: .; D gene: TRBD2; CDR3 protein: CASSLGRLAGGENIQYF; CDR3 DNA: TGTGCCAGCAGCTTAGGTCGACTAGCGGGAGGAGAAAACATTCAGTACTTC
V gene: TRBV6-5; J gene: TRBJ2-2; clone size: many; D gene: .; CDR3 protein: CASSYQNTGELFF; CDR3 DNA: TGTGCCAGCAGTTACCAAAATACCGGGGAGCTGTTTTTT
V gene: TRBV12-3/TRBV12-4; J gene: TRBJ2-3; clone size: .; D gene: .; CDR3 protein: CASSNHGPPDTQYF; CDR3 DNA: TGTGCCAGCAGTAATCACGGACCTCCCGATACGCAGTATTTT
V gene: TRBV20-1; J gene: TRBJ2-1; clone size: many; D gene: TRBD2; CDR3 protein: CSARGETSEQQFF; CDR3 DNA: TGCAGTGCTAGAGGCGAGACTAGCGAACAGCAGTTCTTC
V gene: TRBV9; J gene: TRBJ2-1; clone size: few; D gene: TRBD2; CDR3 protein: CASSGGRLADYNEQFF; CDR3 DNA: TGTGCCAGCAGCGGAGGTAGGCTAGCGGATTACAATGAGCAGTTCTTC
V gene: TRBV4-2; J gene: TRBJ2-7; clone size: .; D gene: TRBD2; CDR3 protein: CASSQERTSYEQYF; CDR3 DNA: TGTGCCAGCAGCCAAGAACGGACTAGCTACGAGCAGTACTTC
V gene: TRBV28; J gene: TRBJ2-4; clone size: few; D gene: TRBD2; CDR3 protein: CASSFFVAGAKNIQYF; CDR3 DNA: TGTGCCAGCAGTTTTTTTGTAGCGGGGGCCAAAAACATTCAGTACTTC
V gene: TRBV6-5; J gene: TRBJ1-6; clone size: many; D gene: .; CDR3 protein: CASSYSNLGSYNSPLHF; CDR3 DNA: TGTGCCAGCAGTTACTCGAATTTAGGCTCCTATAATTCACCCCTCCACTTT
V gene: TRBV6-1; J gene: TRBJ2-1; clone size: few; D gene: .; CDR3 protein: CASSPLPGSSYNEQFF; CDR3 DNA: TGTGCCAGCAGTCCTCTCCCAGGAAGCTCCTACAATGAGCAGTTCTTC
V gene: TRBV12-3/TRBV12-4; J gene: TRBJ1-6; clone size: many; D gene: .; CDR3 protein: CASSPTGVNSPLHF; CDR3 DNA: TGTGCCAGCAGTCCGACAGGAGTCAATTCACCCCTCCACTTT
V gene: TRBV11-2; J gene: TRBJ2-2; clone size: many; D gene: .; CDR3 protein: CASSLRGAPGELFF; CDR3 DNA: TGTGCCAGCAGCTTACGCGGGGCCCCCGGGGAGCTGTTTTTT
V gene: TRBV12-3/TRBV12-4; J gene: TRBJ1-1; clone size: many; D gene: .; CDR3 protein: CASSLGFDGAFF; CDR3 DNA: TGTGCCAGCAGTTTAGGGTTTGATGGAGCTTTCTTT
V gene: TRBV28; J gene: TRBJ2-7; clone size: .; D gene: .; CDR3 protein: CASNPPPLISGSYEQYF; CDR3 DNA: TGTGCCAGCAACCCCCCACCTTTAATATCTGGCTCCTACGAGCAGTACTTC
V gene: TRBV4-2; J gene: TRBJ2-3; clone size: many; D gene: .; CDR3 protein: CASSQEGGISTDTQYF; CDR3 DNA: TGTGCCAGCAGCCAAGAGGGAGGCATTAGCACAGATACGCAGTATTTT
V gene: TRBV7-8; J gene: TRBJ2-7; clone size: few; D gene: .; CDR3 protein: CASSFGPDSYEQYF; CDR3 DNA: TGTGCCAGCAGCTTCGGCCCAGACTCCTACGAGCAGTACTTC
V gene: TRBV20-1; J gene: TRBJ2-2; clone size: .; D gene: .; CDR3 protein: CSARLWENTGELFF; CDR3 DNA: TGCAGTGCTCGTTTGTGGGAGAACACCGGGGAGCTGTTTTTT
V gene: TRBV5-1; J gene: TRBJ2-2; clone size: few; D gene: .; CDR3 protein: CASSLVGNVGAGDTGELFF; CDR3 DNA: TGCGCCAGCAGCTTGGTGGGGAACGTCGGAGCAGGGGATACCGGGGAGCTGTTTTTT
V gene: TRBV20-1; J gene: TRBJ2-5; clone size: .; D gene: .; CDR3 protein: CSATDSFQETQYF; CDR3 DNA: TGCAGTGCTACGGACAGTTTCCAAGAGACCCAGTACTTC
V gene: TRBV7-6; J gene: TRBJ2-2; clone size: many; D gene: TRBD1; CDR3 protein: CASSLEQGSFGELFF; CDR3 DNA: TGTGCCAGCAGCTTAGAACAGGGGTCGTTCGGGGAGCTGTTTTTT
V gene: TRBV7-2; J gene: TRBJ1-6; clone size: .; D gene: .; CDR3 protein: CASSWKDAGSPLHF; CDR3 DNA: TGTGCCAGCAGCTGGAAGGACGCCGGTTCACCCCTCCACTTT
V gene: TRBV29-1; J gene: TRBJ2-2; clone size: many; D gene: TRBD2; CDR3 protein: CSVMGLAVNTGELFF; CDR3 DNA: TGCAGCGTTATGGGACTAGCGGTTAACACCGGGGAGCTGTTTTTT
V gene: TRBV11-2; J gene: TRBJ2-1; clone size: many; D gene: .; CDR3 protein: CASSFTGVGNEQFF; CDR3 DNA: TGTGCCAGCAGCTTTACGGGAGTCGGTAATGAGCAGTTCTTC
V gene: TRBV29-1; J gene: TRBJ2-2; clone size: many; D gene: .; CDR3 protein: CSVGDFTPTGELFF; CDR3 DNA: TGCAGCGTGGGGGATTTCACCCCCACCGGGGAGCTGTTTTTT
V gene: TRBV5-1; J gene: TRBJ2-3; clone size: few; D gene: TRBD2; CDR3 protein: CASSLSPSGSRGTDTQYF; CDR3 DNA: TGCGCCAGCAGCTTATCCCCTAGCGGGAGTAGGGGGACAGATACGCAGTATTTT
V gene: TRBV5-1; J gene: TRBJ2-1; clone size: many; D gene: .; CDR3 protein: CASSFTGTGTLAGYYNEQFF; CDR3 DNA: TGCGCCAGCAGCTTCACCGGGACAGGGACTCTAGCGGGATACTACAATGAGCAGTTCTTC
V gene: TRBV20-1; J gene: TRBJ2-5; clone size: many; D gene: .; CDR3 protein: CSPWREVQETQYF; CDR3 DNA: TGCAGTCCCTGGAGGGAGGTCCAAGAGACCCAGTACTTC
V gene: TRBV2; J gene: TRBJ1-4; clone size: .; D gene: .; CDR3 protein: CASSESAGLTNEKLFF; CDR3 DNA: TGTGCCAGCAGTGAATCGGCAGGGCTGACTAATGAAAAACTGTTTTTT
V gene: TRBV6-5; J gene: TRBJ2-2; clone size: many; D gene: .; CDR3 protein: CASGTSTGELFF; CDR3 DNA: TGTGCCAGCGGTACTAGCACCGGGGAGCTGTTTTTT
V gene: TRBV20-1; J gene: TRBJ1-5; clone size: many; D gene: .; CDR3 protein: CSARDSHNQPQHF; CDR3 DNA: TGCAGTGCTAGGGACAGCCACAATCAGCCCCAGCATTTT
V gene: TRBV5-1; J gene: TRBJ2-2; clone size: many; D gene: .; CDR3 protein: CASSFSGWTGELFF; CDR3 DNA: TGCGCCAGCAGCTTTTCAGGATGGACCGGGGAGCTGTTTTTT
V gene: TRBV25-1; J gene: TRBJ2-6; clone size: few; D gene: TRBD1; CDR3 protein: CASRSQGAGGANVLTF; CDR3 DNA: TGTGCCAGCCGATCCCAGGGGGCAGGAGGGGCCAACGTCCTGACTTTC
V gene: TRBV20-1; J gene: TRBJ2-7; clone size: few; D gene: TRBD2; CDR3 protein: CSARASGMAGTYEQYF; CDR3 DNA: TGCAGTGCTAGGGCTAGCGGGATGGCTGGTACCTACGAGCAGTACTTC
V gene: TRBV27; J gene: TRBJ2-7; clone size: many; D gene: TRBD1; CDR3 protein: CASGKGQGIYEQYF; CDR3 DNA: TGTGCCAGCGGAAAGGGACAGGGAATCTACGAGCAGTACTTC
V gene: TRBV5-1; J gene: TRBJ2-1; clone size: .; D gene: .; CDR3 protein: CASSFLSVSSYNEQFF; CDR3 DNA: TGCGCCAGCAGCTTCCTTTCAGTGAGCTCCTACAATGAGCAGTTCTTC
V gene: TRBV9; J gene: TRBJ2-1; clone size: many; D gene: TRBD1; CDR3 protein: CASSPRDRGGSNEQFF; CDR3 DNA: TGTGCCAGCAGCCCTCGAGACAGGGGAGGCTCCAATGAGCAGTTCTTC
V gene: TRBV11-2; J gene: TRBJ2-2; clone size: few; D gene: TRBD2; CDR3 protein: CASSLISVAGGPHGELFF; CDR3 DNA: TGTGCCAGCAGCTTAATTTCGGTAGCGGGAGGGCCGCACGGGGAGCTGTTTTTT
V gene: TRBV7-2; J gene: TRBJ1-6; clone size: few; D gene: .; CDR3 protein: CASKQGSTANSPLHF; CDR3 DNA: TGTGCCAGCAAACAGGGTTCCACGGCCAATTCACCCCTCCACTTT
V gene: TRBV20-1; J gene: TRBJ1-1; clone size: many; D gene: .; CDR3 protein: CSARGSMNTEAFF; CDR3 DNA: TGCAGTGCTAGAGGCAGCATGAACACTGAAGCTTTCTTT
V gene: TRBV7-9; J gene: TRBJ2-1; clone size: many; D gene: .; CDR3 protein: CASSPFGPYEQFF; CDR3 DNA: TGTGCCAGCAGCCCTTTTGGGCCTTATGAGCAGTTCTTC
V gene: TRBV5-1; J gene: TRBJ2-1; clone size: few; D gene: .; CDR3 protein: CASSLVDRGYNEQFF; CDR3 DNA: TGCGCCAGCAGCTTGGTGGACAGAGGTTACAATGAGCAGTTCTTC
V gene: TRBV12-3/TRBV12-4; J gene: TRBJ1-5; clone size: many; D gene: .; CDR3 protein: CASTNTGNQPQHF; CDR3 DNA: TGTGCCAGCACCAACACGGGCAATCAGCCCCAGCATTTT
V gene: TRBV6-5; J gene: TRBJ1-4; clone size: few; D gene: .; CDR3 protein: CASSYTESNEKLFF; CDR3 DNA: TGTGCCAGCAGTTACACAGAATCCAATGAAAAACTGTTTTTT
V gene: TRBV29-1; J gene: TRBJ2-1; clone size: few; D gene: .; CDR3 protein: CSVEHTAYNEQFF; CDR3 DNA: TGCAGCGTTGAACACACCGCCTACAATGAGCAGTTCTTC
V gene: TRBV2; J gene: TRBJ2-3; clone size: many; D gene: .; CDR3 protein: CASSPEARTDTQYF; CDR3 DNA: TGTGCCAGCAGCCCTGAAGCACGCACAGATACGCAGTATTTT
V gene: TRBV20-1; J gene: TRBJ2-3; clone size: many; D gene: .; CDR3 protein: CSARTFPPTTDTQYF; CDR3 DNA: TGCAGTGCTAGGACGTTCCCGCCGACCACAGATACGCAGTATTTT
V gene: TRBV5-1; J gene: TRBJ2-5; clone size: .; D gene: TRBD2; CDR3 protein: CASSPRLAAQETQYF; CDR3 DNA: TGCGCCAGCAGCCCCCGACTAGCAGCCCAAGAGACCCAGTACTTC
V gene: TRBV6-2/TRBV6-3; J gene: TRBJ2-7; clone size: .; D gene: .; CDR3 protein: CASSYSGRVYEQYF; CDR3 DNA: TGTGCCAGCAGTTACTCGGGCAGGGTCTACGAGCAGTACTTC
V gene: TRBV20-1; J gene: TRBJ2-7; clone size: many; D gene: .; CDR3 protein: CSARAYRAAAYEQYF; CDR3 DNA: TGCAGTGCTAGAGCCTACAGGGCAGCGGCCTACGAGCAGTACTTC
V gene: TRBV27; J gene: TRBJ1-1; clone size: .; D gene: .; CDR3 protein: CASNLQGGSTEAFF; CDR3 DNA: TGTGCCAGCAACCTACAGGGAGGGAGCACTGAAGCTTTCTTT